These T cell receptor beta chains were read from a single sample in a study of neurological immune-mediated disorders. Via MiXCR, TCRdb re-called the 5' RACE reads, giving one row per CDR3 protein. The sample holds 65,000 to 70,000 distinct CDR3 sequences, 4.1% seen once. The source material was PBMCs. These receptors were obtained from a man aged 45-60 years with multiple sclerosis. CDR3s include the opening cysteine and the closing phenylalanine or tryptophan. Each record gives: J gene, clone size, V gene, D gene, CDR3 protein, CDR3 DNA. D genes are given only for firm matches. A row's size may be missing; if present it is once, few, many or a size class.

J: TRBJ2-3
size: many
V: TRBV5-1
D: TRBD2
CDR3: CASSTSSGKLKWDTDTQYF
DNA: TGCGCCAGCAGCACCTCTAGCGGGAAATTAAAATGGGACACAGATACGCAGTATTTT

J: TRBJ2-3
size: many
V: TRBV20-1
D: TRBD2
CDR3: CSARFFGQGLDGDTQYF
DNA: TGCAGTGCTAGGTTCTTTGGCCAGGGACTAGATGGGGATACGCAGTATTTT

J: TRBJ1-2
size: -
V: TRBV5-1
D: -
CDR3: CASSLDNFSGVYGYTF
DNA: TGCGCCAGCAGCCTGGACAATTTTTCAGGGGTCTATGGCTACACCTTC

J: TRBJ2-3
size: many
V: TRBV2
D: -
CDR3: CASSIADTQYF
DNA: TGTGCCAGCAGTATCGCAGATACGCAGTATTTT

J: TRBJ2-7
size: -
V: TRBV7-8
D: -
CDR3: CVSSLARAIWVYEQYF
DNA: TGTGTCAGCAGCTTAGCGAGGGCCATATGGGTTTACGAGCAGTACTTC

J: TRBJ1-3
size: many
V: TRBV3-1
D: -
CDR3: CASSQDPGRVNTIYF
DNA: TGTGCCAGCAGCCAAGATCCGGGGAGAGTAAACACCATATATTTT

J: TRBJ1-2
size: many
V: TRBV9
D: -
CDR3: CASSVDPAGGYTF
DNA: TGTGCCAGCAGCGTAGATCCGGCCGGTGGCTACACCTTC

J: TRBJ2-2
size: many
V: TRBV12-3/TRBV12-4
D: -
CDR3: CASSPGSTVTGELFF
DNA: TGTGCCAGCAGTCCCGGATCTACAGTTACCGGGGAGCTGTTTTTT

J: TRBJ2-2
size: -
V: TRBV11-2
D: -
CDR3: CASSSLANTGELFF
DNA: TGTGCCAGCAGCTCTCTAGCAAACACCGGGGAGCTGTTTTTT

J: TRBJ1-2
size: many
V: TRBV5-1
D: TRBD1
CDR3: CASRPTGSDYGYTF
DNA: TGCGCCAGCAGGCCGACAGGGTCGGACTATGGCTACACCTTC

J: TRBJ1-2
size: many
V: TRBV5-1
D: -
CDR3: CASSPTGYPNYGYTF
DNA: TGCGCCAGCAGCCCGACAGGTTACCCGAACTATGGCTACACCTTC

J: TRBJ2-1
size: many
V: TRBV12-3/TRBV12-4
D: TRBD1
CDR3: CASSVTATGPNEQFF
DNA: TGTGCCAGCAGCGTAACGGCGACAGGGCCAAATGAGCAGTTCTTC

J: TRBJ1-2
size: many
V: TRBV7-9
D: -
CDR3: CASSLHAGDGYTF
DNA: TGTGCCAGCAGCCTACATGCAGGGGATGGCTACACCTTC

J: TRBJ2-1
size: many
V: TRBV20-1
D: -
CDR3: CSAIAENNEQFF
DNA: TGCAGTGCTATAGCGGAAAACAATGAGCAGTTCTTC

J: TRBJ2-5
size: many
V: TRBV7-8
D: -
CDR3: CASSPPRLPREETQYF
DNA: TGTGCCAGCAGCCCCCCCAGACTACCTAGGGAAGAGACCCAGTACTTC

J: TRBJ1-1
size: few
V: TRBV3-1
D: -
CDR3: CASSQKDSEAFF
DNA: TGTGCCAGCAGCCAAAAAGACAGTGAAGCTTTCTTT

J: TRBJ1-6
size: many
V: TRBV20-1
D: -
CDR3: CSAVSGEWYNSPLHF
DNA: TGCAGTGCGGTGTCGGGGGAATGGTATAATTCACCCCTCCACTTT

J: TRBJ2-5
size: -
V: TRBV12-3/TRBV12-4
D: TRBD2
CDR3: CASRKLAGTNQETQYF
DNA: TGTGCCAGCAGGAAACTAGCGGGAACCAACCAAGAGACCCAGTACTTC

J: TRBJ2-3
size: many
V: TRBV27
D: TRBD2
CDR3: CASSQGTSGGDTQYF
DNA: TGTGCCAGCAGTCAAGGGACTAGCGGTGGAGATACGCAGTATTTT

J: TRBJ2-1
size: many
V: TRBV5-1
D: TRBD1
CDR3: CASSVTGTGYGEQFF
DNA: TGCGCCAGCAGCGTCACCGGGACAGGGTATGGGGAGCAGTTCTTC